This entry lists 18 T cell receptor beta chains sequenced from one sample in a study of Graves' ophthalmopathy and Graves' hyperthyroidism. Amplified material comprised TCR beta CDR3 regions derived from RNA transcripts. First-round RT-PCR with HTBI primers preceded a second-round multiplex PCR. Via MiXCR, TCRdb re-called the multiplex PCR reads, giving one row per CDR3 protein. The data contain over a million distinct CDR3 sequences, around a third of them singletons. Source material: peripheral blood or thyroid tissue (not recorded which). All receptors derive from an adult man with Graves' hyperthyroidism.

The chain is built from TRBV9 and TRBJ2-5; D tentatively reads TRBD1 or TRBD2 (6 bases each). V lost 3 bases and J 1 base, leaving 13 bases between the germline ends. Germline CDR1 is SGDLS and CDR2 is YYNGEE. CDR3 length: 15 amino acids. The CDR3 DNA reads as TGTGCCAGCAGCGAGGGGGGTGCGGTCCAAGAGACCCAGTACTTC. It translates to CASSEGGAVQETQYF.

In this sample, this clonotype turned up many times. The chain joins TRBV11-3 to TRBJ1-1; D ambiguous. The CDR3 totals 13 residues. The V and J ends lost 5 bases and 5 bases respectively, with 12 bases between them. The V gene's germline CDR1 is SGHNT and CDR2 YENEEA. The CDR3 DNA reads as TGTGCCAGCAGCGCCAGGTCGGGGACTGAAGCTTTCTTT. This translates into CASSARSGTEAFF.

This chain connects TRBV7-6 to TRBJ2-7; D is undetermined. Trimming removed 3 bases at V and 5 bases at J, with 11 bases between. Germline V gene sequence: CDR1 SGHVS, CDR2 FNYEAQ. The CDR3 has 13 residues. The CDR3 reads CASSFSYTHEQYF. DNA for the CDR3: TGTGCCAGCAGCTTTTCCTATACCCACGAGCAGTACTTC.

This chain connects TRBV7-2 to TRBJ1-2, with D perhaps TRBD1 (5 bases). CDR1 and CDR2 (germline): SGHTA, FQGNSA. The V and J ends lost 5 bases and 6 bases respectively, with 16 bases between them. CDR3 length: 14 residues. The CDR3 spells CASSTVGGGNGYTF. The CDR3 DNA reads TGTGCCAGCAGCACCGTTGGCGGGGGAAATGGCTACACCTTC. Supplemented by reference TRBV7-2 and TRBJ1-2, the full variable domain reads GAGVSQSPSNKVTEKGKDVELRCDPISGHTALYWYRQSLGQGLEFLIYFQGNSAPDKSGLPSDRFSAERTGGSVSTLTIQRTQQEDSAVYLCASSTVGGGNGYTFGSGTRLTVV.

This chain uses TRBV10-2 with TRBJ2-3; 7 bases map to TRBD2. CDR3 length: 16 residues. Looked up from germline, CDR1 is WSHSY and CDR2 is SAAADI. The trim removed 6 bases at V and 0 bases at J, leaving 9 bases unmatched. CDR3 nucleotides: TGCGCCAGCAGCCGGCGGGGGACTTCGAGCACAGATACGCAGTATTTT. Protein: CASSRRGTSSTDTQYF.

This clonotype was recorded many times. This rearrangement joins TRBV20-1 to TRBJ1-6, with D unclear. Germline-derived CDR1 and CDR2 are DFQATT and SNEGSKA (reference sequence). V lost 6 bases to trimming and J lost 6 bases, with 15 bases between them. The CDR3 extends over 14 amino acids. The CDR3 sequence is CSAPPETINSPLHF. For the CDR3, the DNA is TGCAGTGCCCCCCCGGAGACCATTAATTCACCCCTCCACTTT.

There are a few counts of this clonotype. V usage is TRBV5-1 and J usage is TRBJ1-4, with 8 bases lining up with TRBD1. V was clipped by 0 bases and J by 5 bases; unmatched bases: 6. CDR1 and CDR2 (germline): SGHRS, YFSETQ. The CDR3 covers 16 residues. The CDR3 region has the DNA TGCGCCAGCAGCTTGGTGACAGGGGCTCGAAATGAAAAACTGTTTTTT. This encodes CASSLVTGARNEKLFF. Full variable domain (remainder filled in from reference TRBV5-1 and TRBJ1-4): KAGVTQTPRYLIKTRGQQVTLSCSPISGHRSVSWYQQTPGQGLQFLFEYFSETQRNKGNFPGRFSGRQFSNSRSEMNVSTLELGDSALYLCASSLVTGARNEKLFFGSGTQLSVL.

This clonotype was seen a handful of times. One base away lies a much larger clone, so this may be a sequencing read error. The chain joins TRBV2 to TRBJ2-7, with 7 bases aligning to TRBD1. This CDR3 has 13 amino acids. The germline CDR1 and CDR2 sequences are SNHLY and FYNNEI. The CDR3, as DNA: TGTACCAGCAGCCGACAGGGTTTCTACGAGCAGTACTTC. Translation: CTSSRQGFYEQYF.

This clonotype appeared many times. This chain links TRBV4-1 with TRBJ1-1; 7 positions match TRBD1. V lost 1 base, J lost 1 base, and 3 bases stayed unmatched. The germline V gene has CDR1 MGHRA and CDR2 YSYEKL. The CDR3 totals 15 residues. DNA of the CDR3: TGCGCCAGCAGCCAAGGGACAGGAAAGAACACTGAAGCTTTCTTT. Encoded protein: CASSQGTGKNTEAFF.

CDR3 amino acids: CATLGQSGSTEAFF. CDR3 bases: TGTGCCACCCTAGGACAATCAGGGTCCACTGAAGCTTTCTTT. The V gene is TRBV2, the J gene TRBJ1-1, with a possible D match to TRBD1 (5 bases). V gave up 10 bases and J gave up 4 bases, with 19 bases separating them. The CDR3 sequence is 14 residues long. The V gene's germline CDR1 is SNHLY and CDR2 FYNNEI.

This clonotype was observed a few times. The chain recombines TRBV4-1 with TRBJ1-1; TRBD1 aligns across 7 bases. The CDR3 extends over 16 amino acids. Trimming at V came to 6 bases and at J to 1 base, leaving 11 bases not matched to a gene. CDR1 MGHRA and CDR2 YSYEKL come from the germline V gene. This CDR3 reads CASSKTGLVGNTEAFF. The DNA for the CDR3 is TGCGCCAGCAGTAAGACAGGGCTCGTGGGGAACACTGAAGCTTTCTTT.

J is TRBJ2-7 and V is TRBV7-2; perhaps TRBD2 as D (5 bases). The germline V gene has CDR1 SGHTA and CDR2 FQGNSA. The CDR3 totals 12 residues. The germline V and J ends were trimmed by 5 bases and 7 bases, with 12 bases remaining between them. This chain's CDR3 is CASSLRTGEQYF. The CDR3, as DNA: TGTGCCAGCAGCCTGCGGACGGGGGAGCAGTACTTC.

This clonotype has ten or more counts. This chain uses TRBV3-1 with TRBJ1-6; TRBD1 matches at 11 bases. The germline gives CDR1 LGHDT, CDR2 YNNKEL (reference sequence). V lost 4 bases to trimming and J lost 6 bases; unmatched junction nucleotides: 5. The length of the CDR3 is 16 residues. CDR3 region: CASSRKGQGANSPLHF. CDR3 bases: TGTGCCAGCAGCCGAAAAGGACAGGGGGCTAATTCACCCCTCCACTTT.

The V gene is TRBV20-1, the J gene TRBJ1-1, with 11 bases matching TRBD1. The germline V gene has CDR1 DFQATT and CDR2 SNEGSKA (reference sequence). The CDR3 is 14 amino acids. V shed 5 bases, J shed 4 bases, and the junction held 6 bases outside the gene matches. The CDR3 sequence is CSAAPGTGGTEAFF. The CDR3 DNA follows: TGCAGTGCTGCCCCCGGGACAGGGGGCACTGAAGCTTTCTTT.

Note on this clonotype: This may stem from a read error, because a much larger clone lies one nucleotide away. The CDR3 does not close with the conserved phenylalanine or tryptophan, likely indicating a read error. The chain employs TRBV19 and TRBJ1-2; D remains unclear. CDR1 and CDR2 from the germline V gene are LNHDA and SQIVND (reference sequence). The V gene lost 1 base and the J gene lost 6 bases, with 3 bases spanning the gap. CDR3 length equals 11 residues. For the CDR3, the DNA is TGTGCCAGTAGTATAGGGAATGGCTACACCCTC. Its protein product is CASSIGNGYTL.

This clonotype was seen ten or more times. The rearrangement joins TRBV25-1 to TRBJ2-7; D perhaps matches TRBD1 (5 bases). This CDR3 has 13 amino acids. The germline V gene has CDR1 MGHDK and CDR2 SYGVNS. Between the trimmed V and J ends, which lost 6 bases and 3 bases, there was a span of 12 bases. The CDR3 nucleotides are TGTGCCAGCAGAGGGGTTTCACTCTACGAGCAGTACTTC. It translates to CASRGVSLYEQYF.

The J gene is TRBJ1-4, the V gene TRBV12-3 or TRBV12-4, with TRBD1 as a possible D gene (5 bases). The V gene lost 5 bases and the J gene lost 5 bases, with 15 bases spanning the gap. The CDR3 consists of 15 residues. The CDR3 protein is CASSLWRGENEKLFF. In DNA form, the CDR3 reads TGTGCCAGCAGTCTTTGGAGGGGCGAAAATGAAAAACTGTTTTTT.

To note about this clonotype: This may arise from a read error, as a much more abundant clone is one base away. The V and J genes are TRBV7-9 and TRBJ2-5; TRBD2 is a possible D gene (6 bases). V was cut by 4 bases and J by 9 bases, with 18 bases left in between. Germline CDR1 reads SEHNR; CDR2 reads FQNEAQ (reference sequence). This CDR3 region has 14 residues. The CDR3 region is CASSSIQAWEAQYF. The CDR3 DNA reads as TGTGCCAGCAGCTCGATCCAGGCTTGGGAGGCCCAGTACTTC.